Reported below is one TCR beta chain. The antigen is undetermined. The entry originates in a study of T cell responses to AZD1222 COVID-19 vaccine. Assay used: immunoSEQ multiplex PCR; TCRdb lists only in-frame clones, some missing. Of about 150,000 clones in the sample, roughly nine tenths were seen once. General study points: Nearly half of spike-specific TCRs reportedly go after variant regions that carry no mutations. In a largely white British group with more females than males, clonal diversity was possibly underestimated. Along spike, vaccine-associated CD4 TCRs were found throughout, with dominance at 160-218 and 743-854.

Pooling of second doses given at about 4 or about 12 weeks was done. The CDR3 length is 15 residues. Germline trimming cut 8 bases from V and 2 bases from J; bases unmatched to any gene: 10. CDR1 and CDR2 (germline): MNHEY, SVGAGI. The receptor's source is an adult who received the AZD1222 COVID-19 vaccine. This chain links TRBV6-5 with TRBJ2-5, with 8 bases identical to TRBD1. Material: peripheral blood, obtained 28 days after the second AZD1222 dose. The CDR3 sequence: CASGLGQGVQETQYF. CDR3 sequence (DNA): TGTGCCAGCGGCCTTGGACAGGGCGTACAAGAGACCCAGTACTTC.